This T cell receptor beta chain was captured by sequencing in a study of chemoradiotherapy in HPV16-positive cancers. Study in general: Candidate HPV-specific clones and shared TCR motifs came from two HPV16-positive patients. Overall study findings and caveats: During treatment, candidate HPV-specific clones and E7-related motifs expanded in tumor.

CDR1 and CDR2 from the germline V gene are SGHTA and FQGNSA. Trimming removed 5 bases at V and 4 bases at J, with 18 bases between. The CDR3 spans 15 residues. About this clone itself: The antigen is unknown.

Sequencing used immunoSEQ multiplex PCR; TCRdb keeps in-frame clones, though not all of them. The sample has 29,000 or so clones, over 90% seen once. The chain employs TRBV7-2 and TRBJ2-7, with D tentatively TRBD1 or TRBD2 (6 bases each). The clonotype originates from a human donor with HPV-associated anogenital cancer. The starting material was blood, obtained from a patient who underwent chemoradiotherapy. Here the CDR3 DNA reads TGTGCCAGCAGCCCCGGTGGAGGGGGAAAATACGAGCAGTACTTC. Translation gives CASSPGGGGKYEQYF.